The 20 T cell receptor beta chains given below trace back to one sample, sequenced in a study of T cells after yellow fever vaccination. TCRdb re-derived calls from the 5' RACE reads in MiXCR, one entry per CDR3 protein. This repertoire shows some 260,000 distinct CDR3 sequences, roughly 5.2% found once; its top ten account for less than 3.5%. The source material was CD4+ T cells sorted from PBMCs, sampled on the day of the yellow fever booster vaccination. All receptors come from a man in his late teens or twenties who received the YFV17D yellow fever vaccine.

The V call is TRBV7-2, the J call TRBJ2-1, with 9 positions matching TRBD2. V dropped 5 bases and J dropped 8; count of bases not matched to a gene: 16. Germline CDR1 is SGHTA and CDR2 is FQGNSA. The CDR3 is made up of 17 amino acids. Here the CDR3 DNA reads TGTGCCAGCAGCCCAGTGACACAGCGGGGGGCTTTTTATGAGCAGTTCTTC. It specifies CASSPVTQRGAFYEQFF.

At least ten counts were recorded for this clonotype. The chain has TRBV3-1 and TRBJ1-5; D gene ambiguous. Trimming left V 0 bases short and J 6 bases short, with 6 bases between. In germline, CDR1 is LGHDT, CDR2 YNNKEL (reference sequence). The CDR3 totals 13 residues. In DNA, the CDR3 is TGTGCCAGCAGCCAAGACGGGTCTCAGCCCCAGCATTTT. Translating it yields CASSQDGSQPQHF.

This clonotype has ten or more counts. V is TRBV12-3 or TRBV12-4 and J is TRBJ1-2; maybe TRBD1 (5 bases). The CDR3 has 14 amino acids. V dropped 10 bases and J dropped 4 bases, with 19 bases sitting between them. CDR3 in DNA: TGTGCCACAATGGGGCCCCAGTTTTTCTATGGCTACACCTTC. It codes for CATMGPQFFYGYTF.

The chain couples TRBV9 to TRBJ2-7, with a possible D match to TRBD2 (5 bases). The CDR3 spans 12 residues. Germline CDR1 SGDLS, CDR2 YYNGEE. V lost 7 bases, J lost 9 bases, and 17 bases lay in between. The CDR3 region has the DNA TGTGCCAGCCCCGAGAGACGCAGCGGGCAGTACTTC. The encoded protein is CASPERRSGQYF.

The chain employs TRBV5-6 and TRBJ2-1, with D perhaps TRBD2 (5 bases). Germline lookup yields CDR1 SGHDT and CDR2 YYEEEE. V lost 1 base to trimming and J lost 10 bases, with 12 bases between them. The CDR3 sequence is 13 residues long. In DNA form, the CDR3 reads TGTGCCAGCAGCTTGTTCGGGGAAGGGGAGCAGTTCTTC. Protein: CASSLFGEGEQFF.

This clonotype was observed many times. V gene TRBV5-1 combines with J gene TRBJ1-4; maybe TRBD1 (5 bases). The CDR3 extends over 14 amino acids. Germline V gene lookup returns CDR1 SGHRS and CDR2 YFSETQ. V lost 3 bases and J lost 5, with 11 bases in between. DNA for the CDR3: TGCGCCAGCAGCTGGGACGGCCGCAATGAAAAACTGTTTTTT. Its translation: CASSWDGRNEKLFF.

The chain links TRBV20-1 to TRBJ2-7, with D perhaps assigned TRBD1 or TRBD2 (5 bases each). Trimming pared 6 bases from V and 5 bases from J, leaving 14 bases between. This CDR3 comprises 12 residues. Looked up from germline, CDR1 is DFQATT and CDR2 is SNEGSKA (reference sequence). The CDR3 DNA reads TGCAGTGCCGGCCCCGGGGCCGACGAGCAGTACTTC. Translating gives CSAGPGADEQYF.

This clonotype was seen ten or more times. The chain has TRBV20-1 and TRBJ2-7; TRBD1 aligns across 9 bases. After removal of 3 bases from V and 6 bases from J, the junction contained 9 bases not matched to a gene. CDR1 and CDR2 (germline): DFQATT, SNEGSKA (reference sequence). The CDR3 spans 14 residues. The CDR3 spells CSASSGTGIIEQYF. The CDR3 DNA is TGCAGTGCTAGTTCCGGGACAGGGATTATCGAGCAGTACTTC.

This clonotype was observed at least ten times. V gene TRBV11-2 combines with J gene TRBJ2-2, with TRBD1 as a possible D gene (7 bases). With 3 bases removed from V and 1 base from J, the gap between germline ends came to 21 bases. Germline CDR1 reads SGHAT; CDR2 reads FQNNGV. This CDR3 contains 19 residues. The DNA of the CDR3 is TGTGCCAGCAGCTTTCGCGGGACAGCCTTTGGAGGGAACACCGGGGAGCTGTTTTTT. Amino acid sequence: CASSFRGTAFGGNTGELFF.

This clonotype was observed a few times. The chain is built from TRBV7-2 and TRBJ2-6; D call uncertain. The CDR3 is 16 residues long. CDR1 and CDR2 from the germline V gene are SGHTA and FQGNSA. V was clipped by 2 bases and J by 0 bases, with 8 bases between them. Here the CDR3 reads CASSLTWGSGANVLTF. The CDR3 coding sequence is TGTGCCAGCAGCTTAACATGGGGCTCTGGGGCCAACGTCCTGACTTTC.

There are a few counts of this clonotype. The chain is built from TRBV6-5 and TRBJ2-5; D uncertain. V gave up 5 bases and J gave up 6 bases, with 16 bases separating them. The CDR3 length is 14 residues. Germline lookup yields CDR1 MNHEY and CDR2 SVGAGI. CDR3 DNA sequence: TGTGCCAGCAGTCCCACCGGATTATCGCAGACCCAGTACTTC. This sequence encodes CASSPTGLSQTQYF.

This clonotype was seen only a few times. This chain joins TRBV4-3 and TRBJ1-2; no clear D. The CDR3 covers 14 residues. Germline loops: CDR1 LGHNA, CDR2 YSLEER. V dropped 1 base and J dropped 3 bases, with 9 bases sitting between them. CDR3 nucleotide sequence: TGCGCCAGCAGCCAAGCCCCAACCGACTATGGCTACACCTTC. Its protein product is CASSQAPTDYGYTF.

The chain is built from TRBV12-3 or TRBV12-4 and TRBJ2-7; 8 bases map to TRBD1. Trimming removed 3 bases from V and 6 bases from J; junction bases left unmatched: 22. The CDR3 runs to 19 residues. The CDR3 spells CASSFWSFGRGLKLGEQYF. CDR3 DNA sequence: TGTGCCAGCAGTTTCTGGTCGTTCGGCAGGGGGCTAAAGCTGGGCGAGCAGTACTTC.

This clonotype was picked up many times. The chain couples TRBV7-3 to TRBJ2-1; D gene uncertain. Germline V lookup: CDR1 SGHTA, CDR2 FQGTGA. The CDR3 loop spans 13 amino acids. V was cut by 2 bases and J by 5 bases, with 7 bases left in between. CDR3 nucleotide sequence: TGTGCCAGCAGCTTAGACAAAAACAATGAGCAGTTCTTC. Protein product: CASSLDKNNEQFF.

This clonotype was seen at least ten times. CDR3 amino acids: CASSRDQGRSYEQYF. The CDR3 DNA sequence: TGTGCCAGCAGCCGGGACCAGGGGCGCTCCTACGAGCAGTACTTC. This rearrangement joins TRBV12-3 or TRBV12-4 to TRBJ2-7, with a weak D call TRBD1 (6 bases). CDR3 size: 15 residues. V gave up 6 bases and J gave up 0 bases, with 15 bases separating them.

The chain combines TRBV7-2 with TRBJ2-1; no reliable D call. Trimming stripped 3 bases from V and 5 bases from J, with 8 bases between. This CDR3 is 13 amino acids long. In germline, CDR1 is SGHTA, CDR2 FQGNSA. The CDR3 DNA follows: TGTGCCAGCAGCTTGATTGAGGACAATGAGCAGTTCTTC. It specifies CASSLIEDNEQFF.

This clonotype was counted only a few times. V is TRBV4-3 and J is TRBJ2-5; possibly TRBD1 or TRBD2 for D (5 bases each). Germline V gene data show CDR1 as LGHNA and CDR2 as YSLEER. Deletions cut 4 bases from V and 1 base from J, with 13 bases between. The CDR3 runs to 15 residues. CDR3 sequence reads: CASSLDFGGQETQYF. The CDR3, as DNA: TGCGCCAGCAGCCTCGACTTTGGGGGCCAAGAGACCCAGTACTTC.

This chain uses TRBV7-9 with TRBJ2-5; the D is unclear. Germline CDR1 reads SEHNR; CDR2 reads FQNEAQ (reference sequence). CDR3 length: 14 residues. Trimming removed 11 bases at V and 0 bases at J, with 16 bases between. The CDR3 bases are TGTGCCGGAGAGGACGGACGGTACCAAGAGACCCAGTACTTC. Its translation is CAGEDGRYQETQYF.

This clonotype was seen only a few times. The chain carries TRBV9 and TRBJ1-1; D not resolved. CDR1 and CDR2 (germline): SGDLS, YYNGEE. This CDR3 spans 14 amino acids. V lost 0 bases to trimming and J lost 4 bases, with 10 bases between them. The CDR3 DNA sequence: TGTGCCAGCAGCGTAGGCTCGCGGGGCACTGAAGCTTTCTTT. This gives the protein CASSVGSRGTEAFF.

The chain employs TRBV18 and TRBJ2-7; maybe TRBD2 (6 bases). From germline, CDR1 is KGHSH and CDR2 LQKENI. Deletions cut 5 bases from V and 5 bases from J, with 16 bases between. This CDR3 region has 14 residues. CDR3 protein: CASSLARGSHEQYF. As DNA, the CDR3 is TGTGCCAGCTCATTGGCCCGGGGGTCGCACGAGCAGTACTTC. The entire variable domain, with the rest obtained from reference TRBV18 and TRBJ2-7, is as follows: NAGVMQNPRHLVRRRGQEARLRCSPMKGHSHVYWYRQLPEEGLKFMVYLQKENIIDESGMPKERFSAEFPKEGPSILRIQQVVRGDSAAYFCASSLARGSHEQYFGPGTRLTVT.